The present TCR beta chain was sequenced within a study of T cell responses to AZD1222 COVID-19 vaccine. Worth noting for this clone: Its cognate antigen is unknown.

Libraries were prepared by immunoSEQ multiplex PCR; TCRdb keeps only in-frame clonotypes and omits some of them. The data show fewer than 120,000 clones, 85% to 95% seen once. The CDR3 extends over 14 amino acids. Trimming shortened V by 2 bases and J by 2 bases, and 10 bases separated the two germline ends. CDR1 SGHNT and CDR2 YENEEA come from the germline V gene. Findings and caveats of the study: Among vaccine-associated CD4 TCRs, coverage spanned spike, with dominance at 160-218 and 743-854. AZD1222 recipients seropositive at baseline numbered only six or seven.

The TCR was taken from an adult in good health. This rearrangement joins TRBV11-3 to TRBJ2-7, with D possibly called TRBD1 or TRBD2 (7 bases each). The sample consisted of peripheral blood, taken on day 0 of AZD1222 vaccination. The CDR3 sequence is CASSLPGGAYEQYF. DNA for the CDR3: TGTGCCAGCAGCTTACCAGGGGGGGCCTACGAGCAGTACTTC.